This T cell receptor (beta chain) was documented in a study of OX40 agonist ivuxolimab in advanced cancers. Study background: The diagnoses of dose-escalation patients were hepatocellular carcinoma, melanoma, renal cell or head and neck cancer.

The junction had 25 bases not matched to a gene; V was cut back by 2 bases and J by 12 bases. The CDR3 loop spans 19 amino acids. Per germline, CDR1 SGHRS and CDR2 YFSETQ. Data came from immunoSEQ multiplex PCR; TCRdb stores just in-frame clones and leaves some out. The table lists tens of thousands of clones, around 87% of them singletons, with more than 12% in the top ten. The chain links TRBV5-1 to TRBJ1-2; 10 bases match TRBD1. The sequences come from CD4+ or CD8+ T cells sorted from blood, collected in a trial of the OX40 agonist ivuxolimab. The clonotype comes from an adult with an advanced solid tumor such as melanoma, head and neck, liver or kidney cancer. CDR3 DNA: TGCGCCAGCAGCTTCGGCGATCAGACAGGGGGCTACACCCTAACTATGGACACCTTC. Encoded protein: CASSFGDQTGGYTLTMDTF.